This T cell receptor (beta chain) was sequenced in a study of blood T cell repertoires in COVID-19. Study-level information: PBMCs, B-cell-depleted T cells, or T cells provided the cDNA or gDNA that made up the material.

TCRdb's table, derived via immunoSEQ multiplex PCR, lists solely in-frame clones and lacks some. The top ten clones hold 1.5% to 2% of a sample with fewer than 400,000 clones, nearly 90% of them seen once. This CDR3 has 11 residues. The V and J ends lost 8 bases and 4 bases respectively, with 9 bases between them. Germline V gives CDR1 SGHRS, CDR2 YFSETQ. Those enrolled, adults aged about 18 to 89 years, came from around 25 US areas. Clinical history reported by participants formed the basis on which cohorts were assigned. Symptom resolution, clearance, or two negative PCRs marked donors in Cohort 3 as recovered.

The chain uses TRBV5-1 and TRBJ1-2; D is unclear. Sequenced: PBMCs or T cells enriched from blood (not recorded which). The receptor comes from a woman in her thirties who had recovered from COVID-19. The CDR3 reads CARDRGYGYTF. CDR3 in DNA: TGCGCCAGAGATCGCGGCTATGGCTACACCTTC.